Below, one T cell receptor (beta chain) is given with its context. Its cognate antigen is unknown. Other DNA variants within this sample encode the same CDR3. Some clones are missing from TCRdb's copy, which holds only in-frame ones; the method was immunoSEQ multiplex PCR. Altogether 50,000 to 80,000 clones are present, roughly four fifths being singletons, with the ten largest covering around 2.1%. Exclusion applied to patients with autoimmune disease history or systemic immunosuppression. V dropped 6 bases and J dropped 8; count of bases not matched to a gene: 11. This CDR3 is built from 14 residues. Germline CDR1 and CDR2: SGHTA and FQGTGA. These data belong to a study of OX40 agonist ivuxolimab in advanced cancers. Study overall: Eligibility admitted prior anti-PD-1, anti-PD-L1 or anti-CTLA-4 therapy; 40% had some.

Study-wide results and caveats: Low levels of normalized T-cell clonal expansion also appeared in some nonresponders.

The V and J genes are TRBV7-3 and TRBJ1-2; the match to TRBD1 covers 8 bases. The clonotype originates from an adult with an advanced solid tumor such as melanoma, head and neck, liver or kidney cancer. Sequenced here: CD4+ or CD8+ T cells sorted from blood, sampled in a trial of the OX40 agonist ivuxolimab. The CDR3 DNA is TGTGCCAGCAGTATACAGGGGGGGGGAAGGGGCTACACCTTC. Translating gives CASSIQGGGRGYTF.